A single sample gave rise to the 20 T cell receptor beta chains below, sequenced in a study of blood T cells in healthy people across ages. Primed by a sample-barcoded 5' primer and a J-beta primer mix, a second PCR proceeded for about 6 to 12 cycles. One entry per CDR3 protein, called by TCRdb with MiXCR from the 5' RACE reads. This table has about 1.4 million distinct CDR3 sequences, around 59% appearing once. The sequenced sample was blood. The receptors derive from a man younger than 30 in good health.

There are a few counts of this clonotype. The rearrangement joins TRBV13 to TRBJ2-4, with no clear D. Germline CDR1 PRHDT, CDR2 FYEKMQ (reference sequence). This CDR3 spans 13 amino acids. V was shortened by 2 bases and J by 6 bases, with 8 bases between the two germline ends. The CDR3 DNA sequence: TGTGCCAGCAGCTTATTAGGAGTAAACATTCAGTACTTC. Its translation: CASSLLGVNIQYF.

This rearrangement joins TRBV9 to TRBJ2-3; 7 bases are a match to TRBD2. Unmatched junction bases numbered 10, after V lost 3 bases and J lost 9 bases. Looked up from germline, CDR1 is SGDLS and CDR2 is YYNGEE. This CDR3 comprises 14 residues. This chain's CDR3 is CASSARASGGTQYF. The CDR3 DNA reads as TGTGCCAGCAGCGCCAGAGCTAGCGGCGGGACGCAGTATTTT.

This chain links TRBV10-3 with TRBJ1-4, with D unclear. Germline CDR1 ENHRY, CDR2 SYGVKD. There are 15 residues in the CDR3. Trimming removed 2 bases from V and 3 bases from J, with 10 bases in between. CDR3 region: CAISEARLPNEKLFF. The CDR3 DNA follows: TGTGCCATCAGTGAGGCGAGACTACCTAATGAAAAACTGTTTTTT.

The chain links TRBV7-2 to TRBJ1-2, with 9 nucleotides matching TRBD1. Germline V CDR1 and CDR2: SGHTA, FQGNSA. Trimming removed 2 bases from V and 5 bases from J; junction bases left unmatched: 6. The CDR3 totals 15 residues. CDR3 protein: CASSLLLQGAYGYTF. The CDR3 DNA reads TGTGCCAGCAGCTTACTCTTACAGGGGGCGTATGGCTACACCTTC.

This clonotype has more than one count but fewer than ten. Written as DNA, the CDR3 is TGCAGCGTTAAGGGTTACGAGCAGTACTTC. It yields the protein CSVKGYEQYF. The rearrangement uses TRBV29-1 and TRBJ2-7; D is ambiguous. V lost 5 bases and J 4 bases, leaving 6 bases between the germline ends. Germline assignment: CDR1 SQVTM and CDR2 ANQGSEA. The CDR3 extends over 10 amino acids.

This clonotype was seen only a few times. The chain combines TRBV3-1 with TRBJ2-5; D ambiguous. The J call may be mistaken, given a closer DNA end match to TRBJ2-7. Per the germline V gene, CDR1 is LGHDT and CDR2 is YNNKEL (reference sequence). The CDR3 runs 13 residues. The CDR3 here is CASSPSPGHEQYF. In DNA, the CDR3 is TGTGCCAGCAGCCCTTCCCCGGGCCACGAGCAGTACTTC.

The chain links TRBV5-1 to TRBJ2-1, with D perhaps matching TRBD1 or TRBD2 (5 bases each). The V end was cut by 0 bases, the J end by 9 bases, with 13 bases between. The CDR3 loop spans 14 amino acids. CDR1 is SGHRS, CDR2 YFSETQ, per germline. CDR3 nucleotides: TGCGCCAGCAGCTTGGTTTGGGGGTCGGGTGAGCAGTTCTTC. It encodes CASSLVWGSGEQFF.

DNA for the CDR3: TGCAGTGCTGCCGGACGGCAAGTTCTCTATGGCTACACCTTC. Amino acid sequence: CSAAGRQVLYGYTF. The gene calls are TRBV20-1 and TRBJ1-2; D gene unclear. V lost 5 bases, J lost 4 bases, and 17 bases lay in between. The CDR3 length is 14 residues. Germline V CDR1 and CDR2: DFQATT, SNEGSKA (reference sequence).

This sequence joins TRBV4-3 and TRBJ1-5; no definite D call. This CDR3 contains 13 residues. The germline V and J ends were trimmed by 0 bases and 6 bases, with 6 bases remaining between them. Germline loops: CDR1 LGHNA, CDR2 YSLEER. The CDR3 reads CASSQDMGQPQHF. The CDR3 DNA is TGCGCCAGCAGCCAAGATATGGGTCAGCCCCAGCATTTT.

The rearrangement joins TRBV6-6 to TRBJ2-1; D is undetermined. Per the germline V gene, CDR1 is MNHNY and CDR2 is SVGAGI (reference sequence). The V gene lost 6 bases and the J gene lost 4 bases, with 13 bases spanning the gap. This CDR3 region has 14 residues. The CDR3, as DNA: TGTGCCAGCAGGACCCCTGAAAAATACAATGAGCAGTTCTTC. Its translation is CASRTPEKYNEQFF.

Only one count was recorded for this clonotype. The chain uses TRBV4-2 and TRBJ2-3; tentative D call: TRBD1 (5 bases). The CDR3 spans 16 residues. Trimming left V 4 bases short and J 2 bases short, with 16 bases between. In germline, CDR1 is LGHNA, CDR2 YNFKEQ. Here the CDR3 reads CASSLYGQSLTDTQYF. The CDR3 DNA follows: TGTGCCAGCAGCCTCTATGGACAATCCCTCACAGATACGCAGTATTTT.

This clonotype appeared many times. CDR3 in amino acids: CASSRGSEEQFF. The CDR3 nucleotides read TGCGCCAGCAGTAGGGGGTCCGAAGAGCAGTTCTTC. The rearrangement joins TRBV5-1 to TRBJ2-1, with D possibly being TRBD1 (6 bases). The CDR3 spans 12 residues. Germline V gene sequence: CDR1 SGHRS, CDR2 YFSETQ. Trimming stripped 5 bases from V and 10 bases from J, with 13 bases between.

CDR3 coding DNA: TGTGCCAGCAGCCAAGAGGGGGAGCAGGGGGCCTATGGCTACACCTTC. It codes for CASSQEGEQGAYGYTF. The V call is TRBV3-1, the J call TRBJ1-2; 8 nucleotides align to TRBD1. The CDR3 length is 16 residues. Germline CDR1 reads LGHDT; CDR2 reads YNNKEL (reference sequence). V dropped 0 bases and J dropped 4; count of bases not matched to a gene: 7.

This chain uses TRBV12-3 or TRBV12-4 with TRBJ2-7; no clear D gene. The tail of the sequence fits TRBJ2-5 better, so the J call may be wrong. The CDR3 runs to 14 residues. The CDR3: CASSFRADGETQYF. The CDR3 bases are TGTGCCAGCAGTTTTCGGGCAGATGGGGAGACCCAGTACTTC.

The genes are TRBV9 and TRBJ1-6; 11 positions match TRBD1. Germline V gene sequence: CDR1 SGDLS, CDR2 YYNGEE. Trimming removed 0 bases from V and 7 bases from J; junction bases left unmatched: 3. The CDR3 is 16 residues long. CDR3 DNA sequence: TGTGCCAGCAGCGTAGGAGGACAGGGGGCGAATTCACCCCTCCACTTT. Translation gives CASSVGGQGANSPLHF.

This clonotype appeared a few times. The chain carries TRBV2 and TRBJ2-5; D unclear. The CDR3 consists of 13 residues. The germline CDR1 and CDR2 sequences are SNHLY and FYNNEI. V was pared by 6 bases and J by 4 bases, with 12 bases between. CDR3 sequence: CASSLPIVETQYF. Written as DNA, the CDR3 is TGTGCCAGCAGCCTCCCTATCGTAGAGACCCAGTACTTC.

The chain uses TRBV20-1 and TRBJ2-1; 8 nucleotides match TRBD2. The CDR3 sequence is 18 residues long. Germline V gene sequence: CDR1 DFQATT, CDR2 SNEGSKA (reference sequence). Trimming removed 5 bases from V and 2 bases from J; junction bases left unmatched: 17. CDR3 amino acids: CSAPRLPTGGFTYNEQFF. Written as DNA, the CDR3 is TGCAGTGCTCCACGATTACCCACGGGGGGGTTCACCTACAATGAGCAGTTCTTC.

The gene calls are TRBV6-6 and TRBJ2-5; tentatively, D is TRBD1 (6 bases). CDR3 length equals 15 residues. V lost 8 bases to trimming and J lost 6 bases, with 22 bases between them. Germline V lookup: CDR1 MNHNY, CDR2 SVGAGI (reference sequence). The DNA of the CDR3 is TGTGCCAGCGGTACCTGGCTTGGACAGTTGAAGACCCAGTACTTC. Protein sequence: CASGTWLGQLKTQYF.

This clonotype has more than one count but fewer than ten. At one end the junction does not follow the germline gene, possibly because of a read error. The V call is TRBV4-1, the J call TRBJ2-7; weak D call: TRBD1 (5 bases). The V gene's germline CDR1 is MGHRA and CDR2 YSYEKL. CDR3 length: 16 amino acids. The CDR3 coding sequence is TGCGCCAGCAGCCCCACTACATTGACAGTCTCCTATGAGCAGTACTTC. Amino acids: CASSPTTLTVSYEQYF.

V is TRBV7-2 and J is TRBJ2-3; the D gene is possibly TRBD1 (6 bases). CDR3 size: 16 residues. The ends were cut back, 4 bases at V and 1 base at J, with 15 bases in the middle. Germline V gives CDR1 SGHTA, CDR2 FQGNSA. CDR3 sequence (DNA): TGTGCCAGCAGCTACCATCGTGGGGGCCGCACAGATACGCAGTATTTT. It yields the protein CASSYHRGGRTDTQYF.